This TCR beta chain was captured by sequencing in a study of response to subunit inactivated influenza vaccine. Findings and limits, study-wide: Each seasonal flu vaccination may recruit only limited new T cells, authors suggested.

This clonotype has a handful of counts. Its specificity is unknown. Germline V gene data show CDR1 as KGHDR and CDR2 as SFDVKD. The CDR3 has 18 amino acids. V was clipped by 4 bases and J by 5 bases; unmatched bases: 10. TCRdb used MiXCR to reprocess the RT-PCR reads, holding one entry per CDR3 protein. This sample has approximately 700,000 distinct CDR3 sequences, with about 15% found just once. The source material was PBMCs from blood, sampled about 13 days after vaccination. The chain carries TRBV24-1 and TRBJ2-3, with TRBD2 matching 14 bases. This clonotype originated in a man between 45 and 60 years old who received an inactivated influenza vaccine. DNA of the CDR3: TGTGCCACCAGTGACTCCCTCGGACTAGCGGGAGGTCAAGATACGCAGTATTTT. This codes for CATSDSLGLAGGQDTQYF.